Sequencing of this T cell receptor beta chain was carried out in a study of control samples from healthy donors and cancer patients. Some clones are missing from TCRdb's copy, which holds only in-frame ones; the method was immunoSEQ multiplex PCR. This table holds about 55,000 clones, 95% found once. The CDR3 runs 14 residues. The germline V gene has CDR1 SGHDT and CDR2 YYEEEE. V lost 0 bases to trimming and J lost 5 bases; unmatched junction nucleotides: 4. Sequenced: blood. The rearrangement joins TRBV5-6 to TRBJ2-7; 8 positions agree with TRBD2. This receptor was obtained from a young man in good health. The CDR3 protein is CASSLGLARNEQYF. The CDR3 DNA sequence: TGTGCCAGCAGCTTGGGACTAGCGAGAAACGAGCAGTACTTC.